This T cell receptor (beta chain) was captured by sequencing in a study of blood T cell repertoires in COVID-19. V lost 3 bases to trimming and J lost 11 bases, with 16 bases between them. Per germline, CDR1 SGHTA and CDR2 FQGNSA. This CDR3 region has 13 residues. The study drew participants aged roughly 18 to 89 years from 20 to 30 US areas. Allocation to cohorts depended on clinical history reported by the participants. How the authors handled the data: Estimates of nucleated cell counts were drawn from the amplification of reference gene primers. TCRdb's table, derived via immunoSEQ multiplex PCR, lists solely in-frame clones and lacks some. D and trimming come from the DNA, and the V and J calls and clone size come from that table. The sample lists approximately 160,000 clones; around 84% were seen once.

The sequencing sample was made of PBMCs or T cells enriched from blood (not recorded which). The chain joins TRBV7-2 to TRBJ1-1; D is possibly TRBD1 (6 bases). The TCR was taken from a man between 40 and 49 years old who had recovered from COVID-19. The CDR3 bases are TGTGCCAGCAGCTTCCAGGGACACCCCGTTGCTTTCTTT. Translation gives CASSFQGHPVAFF. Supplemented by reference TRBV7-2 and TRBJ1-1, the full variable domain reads GAGVSQSPSNKVTEKGKDVELRCDPISGHTALYWYRQSLGQGLEFLIYFQGNSAPDKSGLPSDRFSAERTGGSVSTLTIQRTQQEDSAVYLCASSFQGHPVAFFGQGTRLTVV.